A single sample gave rise to the 27 T cell receptor beta chains below, sequenced in a study of blood T cell repertoires in COVID-19. The repertoire was sequenced with immunoSEQ multiplex PCR; TCRdb's copy has only in-frame clones and lacks some. The sample lists around 330,000 clones, roughly 90% occurring once. Material: PBMCs or T cells enriched from blood (not recorded which). The receptor source for this set is a man in his 60s who had recovered from COVID-19.

The chain uses TRBV7-9 and TRBJ2-1; 12 positions agree with TRBD2. With 5 bases clipped from V and 6 bases from J, the junction kept 2 bases outside the gene matches. The germline CDR1 and CDR2 sequences are SEHNR and FQNEAQ (reference sequence). The CDR3 totals 14 residues. CDR3 sequence (DNA): TGTGCCAGCAGCGCGACTAGCGGGAGCAATGAGCAGTTCTTC. Translation: CASSATSGSNEQFF.

The chain recombines TRBV10-3 with TRBJ2-7, with D maybe TRBD1 (6 bases). The V gene lost 6 bases and the J gene lost 2 bases, with 11 bases spanning the gap. The CDR3 is 13 amino acids. Germline lookup yields CDR1 ENHRY and CDR2 SYGVKD. The CDR3 nucleotides are TGTGCCATCAGCGGACAGACACCCTACGAGCAGTACTTC. It is translated as CAISGQTPYEQYF.

CDR3 amino acids: CASSFRAGTGTYQETQYF. CDR3 coding DNA: TGTGCCAGCAGCTTCAGGGCGGGGACAGGGACCTACCAAGAGACCCAGTACTTC. The V gene is TRBV5-4, the J gene TRBJ2-5; the match to TRBD1 covers 9 bases. This CDR3 contains 18 residues. The germline gives CDR1 SGHNT, CDR2 YYREEE (reference sequence). J lost 0 bases, V lost 2 bases, and 11 bases had no gene match.

The rearrangement links TRBV9 to TRBJ1-1; 10 bases align to TRBD1. The CDR3 sequence is 15 residues long. The V and J ends lost 4 bases and 4 bases, in that order; junction bases with no gene match: 7. Germline V gene data show CDR1 as SGDLS and CDR2 as YYNGEE. Here the CDR3 DNA reads TGTGCCAGCAGCCTTTGGGGGACAGGGGTCACTGAAGCTTTCTTT. Translation gives CASSLWGTGVTEAFF. Full variable domain (missing parts from reference TRBV9 and TRBJ1-1): DSGVTQTPKHLITATGQRVTLRCSPRSGDLSVYWYQQSLDQGLQFLIQYYNGEERAKGNILERFSAQQFPDLHSELNLSSLELGDSALYFCASSLWGTGVTEAFFGQGTRLTVV.

The CDR3 protein is CATSDFVRQGNTGELFF. The CDR3 region has the DNA TGTGCCACCAGTGATTTTGTTAGACAGGGGAACACCGGGGAGCTGTTTTTT. The chain couples TRBV24-1 to TRBJ2-2; 7 nucleotides agree with TRBD1. V was pared by 1 base and J by 1 base, with 5 bases of the junction left unmatched. The CDR3 length is 17 residues. Germline V gene lookup returns CDR1 KGHDR and CDR2 SFDVKD.

The rearrangement joins TRBV7-9 to TRBJ1-1, with TRBD1 identical over 9 bases. This CDR3 has 15 residues. CDR1 is SEHNR, CDR2 FQNEAQ, per germline (reference sequence). V lost 5 bases to trimming and J lost 3 bases; unmatched junction nucleotides: 7. The CDR3 is CASSQTGTGHTEAFF. CDR3 coding DNA: TGTGCCAGCAGCCAAACGGGGACAGGGCACACTGAAGCTTTCTTT.

CDR3 sequence reads: CASSLGTGTGTSGITDTQYF. In nucleotides, the CDR3 is TGCGCCAGCAGCTTGGGAACCGGGACGGGGACTAGCGGGATCACAGATACGCAGTATTTT. The chain couples TRBV5-1 to TRBJ2-3; 13 nucleotides agree with TRBD2. The V gene end was trimmed by 0 bases and the J gene end by 2 bases; junction bases not matched to a gene: 12. Germline V gives CDR1 SGHRS, CDR2 YFSETQ. This CDR3 has 20 amino acids. The full variable domain, completed using reference TRBV5-1 and TRBJ2-3, is KAGVTQTPRYLIKTRGQQVTLSCSPISGHRSVSWYQQTPGQGLQFLFEYFSETQRNKGNFPGRFSGRQFSNSRSEMNVSTLELGDSALYLCASSLGTGTGTSGITDTQYFGPGTRLTVL.

J is TRBJ1-6 and V is TRBV4-1; D is ambiguous. The length of the CDR3 is 17 residues. The ends were cut back, 8 bases at V and 0 bases at J, with 17 bases in the middle. CDR1 and CDR2 (germline): MGHRA, YSYEKL. The CDR3: CASLKAGRSSYNSPLHF. The CDR3 DNA follows: TGCGCCAGCCTCAAAGCGGGGAGAAGCTCCTATAATTCACCCCTCCACTTT.

V and J are TRBV4-2 and TRBJ2-7, with 11 bases lining up with TRBD2. The germline V gene has CDR1 LGHNA and CDR2 YNFKEQ. With V trimmed by 1 base and J by 2 bases, 16 bases remained unmatched. This CDR3 has 20 residues. CDR3 loop: CASSQVVPSTSGTRAYEQYF. For the CDR3, the DNA is TGTGCCAGCAGCCAAGTAGTCCCCTCGACTAGCGGGACCCGAGCCTACGAGCAGTACTTC.

CDR3 DNA sequence: TGTGCCATCGGGGGACAGGGGAGCACAGATACGCAGTATTTT. As protein: CAIGGQGSTDTQYF. V usage is TRBV10-3 and J usage is TRBJ2-3; the match to TRBD1 covers 10 bases. Germline CDR1 is ENHRY and CDR2 is SYGVKD. J lost 0 bases, V lost 8 bases, and 2 bases had no gene match. There are 14 residues in the CDR3.

The rearrangement uses TRBV6-2 or TRBV6-3 and TRBJ2-4; D remains ambiguous. The length of the CDR3 is 12 residues. Germline V CDR1 and CDR2: MNHEY, SVGEGT. V lost 4 bases, J lost 6 bases, and 7 bases lay in between. CDR3 sequence reads: CASSWAANIQYF. The CDR3, as DNA: TGTGCCAGCAGTTGGGCAGCAAACATTCAGTACTTC.

The chain recombines TRBV19 with TRBJ1-3; no reliable D call. V lost 4 bases, J lost 0 bases, and 7 bases lay in between. Per the germline V gene, CDR1 is LNHDA and CDR2 is SQIVND (reference sequence). The CDR3 extends over 14 amino acids. In DNA, the CDR3 is TGTGCCAGTAGTAGCGGGAGCTCTGGAAACACCATATATTTT. It is translated as CASSSGSSGNTIYF.

There are a few counts of this clone. This chain joins TRBV27 and TRBJ1-2; a weak D match, TRBD1 (5 bases). The CDR3 loop spans 15 amino acids. V was trimmed by 0 bases and J by 4 bases, leaving 12 bases between them. The germline V gene has CDR1 MNHEY and CDR2 SMNVEV (reference sequence). CDR3 in DNA: TGTGCCAGCAGTTTATCGGTGGGGCGCGTCTATGGCTACACCTTC. As protein: CASSLSVGRVYGYTF.

The V gene is TRBV25-1, the J gene TRBJ2-7; maybe TRBD2 (5 bases). Germline CDR1 is MGHDK and CDR2 is SYGVNS. The length of the CDR3 is 13 residues. Trimming left V 2 bases short and J 4 bases short, with 9 bases between. Here the CDR3 reads CASSEEGTYEQYF. For the CDR3, the DNA is TGTGCCAGCAGTGAAGAGGGCACATACGAGCAGTACTTC.

The rearrangement uses TRBV29-1 and TRBJ2-5; the match to TRBD2 covers 15 bases. CDR1 SQVTM and CDR2 ANQGSEA come from the germline V gene. Trimming took 4 bases from V and 3 from J; bases not matched to a gene: 6. The CDR3 runs 16 residues. CDR3 sequence reads: CSVGTSGRAVEETQYF. The CDR3 DNA reads as TGCAGCGTTGGGACTAGCGGGAGGGCAGTGGAAGAGACCCAGTACTTC.

The chain uses TRBV9 and TRBJ1-1, with unresolved D. The CDR3 extends over 14 amino acids. Looked up from germline, CDR1 is SGDLS and CDR2 is YYNGEE. V gave up 4 bases and J gave up 4 bases, with 14 bases separating them. The CDR3 loop is CASSFTLSGTEAFF. CDR3 sequence (DNA): TGTGCCAGCAGCTTTACACTCTCGGGCACTGAAGCTTTCTTT. The whole variable domain, filled in from reference TRBV9 and TRBJ1-1, reads DSGVTQTPKHLITATGQRVTLRCSPRSGDLSVYWYQQSLDQGLQFLIQYYNGEERAKGNILERFSAQQFPDLHSELNLSSLELGDSALYFCASSFTLSGTEAFFGQGTRLTVV.

The chain employs TRBV7-9 and TRBJ1-2; 8 nucleotides match TRBD1. J was trimmed by 6 bases and V by 1 base; bases with no gene match: 4. CDR3 length equals 14 residues. Germline CDR1 SEHNR, CDR2 FQNEAQ (reference sequence). CDR3 in amino acids: CASSLDRGADGYTF. The CDR3, as DNA: TGTGCCAGCAGCTTAGACAGGGGGGCCGATGGCTACACCTTC.

This rearrangement joins TRBV15 to TRBJ2-1; D might be TRBD2 (6 bases). V shed 0 bases and J shed 2 bases, with 17 bases lying between them. The length of the CDR3 is 18 residues. Looked up from germline, CDR1 is LNHNV and CDR2 is YYDKDF (reference sequence). The CDR3 spells CATSRDILATLPYNEQFF. The CDR3 coding sequence is TGTGCCACCAGCAGAGATATACTAGCTACCCTTCCCTACAATGAGCAGTTCTTC. Together with reference TRBV15 and TRBJ2-1, the CDR3 gives the full variable domain: DAMVIQNPRYQVTQFGKPVTLSCSQTLNHNVMYWYQQKSSQAPKLLFHYYDKDFNNEADTPDNFQSRRPNTSFCFLDIRSPGLGDTAMYLCATSRDILATLPYNEQFFGPGTRLTVL.

The gene calls are TRBV9 and TRBJ2-5; maybe TRBD1 (6 bases). V dropped 3 bases and J dropped 2 bases, with 11 bases sitting between them. CDR3 length: 14 amino acids. Looked up from germline, CDR1 is SGDLS and CDR2 is YYNGEE. CDR3 amino acids: CASSAGTSQETQYF. The DNA of the CDR3 is TGTGCCAGCAGCGCCGGGACATCTCAAGAGACCCAGTACTTC.

The V and J genes are TRBV6-5 and TRBJ1-2; D may be TRBD1 (6 bases). The CDR3 loop spans 14 amino acids. Between the trimmed V and J ends, which lost 4 bases and 4 bases, there was a span of 13 bases. CDR1 and CDR2 from the germline V gene are MNHEY and SVGAGI. As DNA, the CDR3 is TGTGCCAGCAGTTCCCCGGGACAAGTCTATGGCTACACCTTC. This translates into CASSSPGQVYGYTF.

The chain joins TRBV4-1 to TRBJ2-1; 10 bases match TRBD2. Per germline, CDR1 MGHRA and CDR2 YSYEKL. The J segment lost 5 bases and the V segment lost 2 bases, leaving 6 bases of the junction unmatched. There are 16 residues in the CDR3. CDR3 nucleotide sequence: TGCGCCAGCAGCCAACACACACTAGCGGGACACAATGAGCAGTTCTTC. It is translated as CASSQHTLAGHNEQFF.

This clone was counted between two and nine times. V gene TRBV19 combines with J gene TRBJ1-5; 8 nucleotides align to TRBD1. V shed 4 bases, J shed 7 bases, and the junction held 12 bases outside the gene matches. This CDR3 comprises 16 residues. Germline lookup yields CDR1 LNHDA and CDR2 SQIVND (reference sequence). The CDR3 spells CASSTRRQGAGQPQHF. The CDR3 DNA reads as TGTGCCAGTAGTACGAGAAGGCAGGGGGCCGGGCAGCCCCAGCATTTT.

The V call is TRBV7-6, the J call TRBJ2-2, with TRBD1 identical over 8 bases. In germline, CDR1 is SGHVS, CDR2 FNYEAQ. The length of the CDR3 is 18 residues. Trimming took 4 bases from V and 2 from J; bases not matched to a gene: 12. CDR3 DNA: TGTGCCAGCAGCTCAGGGGGAGCCGGGACAGGAAACACCGGGGAGCTGTTTTTT. Translation gives CASSSGGAGTGNTGELFF.

The chain couples TRBV12-3 or TRBV12-4 to TRBJ2-7; TRBD2 is a possible D gene (6 bases). V was clipped by 2 bases and J by 3 bases, with 8 bases between them. The CDR3 is 13 residues long. The CDR3: CASSLTGVYEQYF. The CDR3, as DNA: TGTGCCAGCAGTTTAACGGGGGTCTACGAGCAGTACTTC.

V usage is TRBV6-5 and J usage is TRBJ1-6, with 10 nucleotides matching TRBD1. In germline, CDR1 is MNHEY, CDR2 SVGAGI. This CDR3 region has 15 residues. The trim removed 7 bases at V and 10 bases at J, leaving 10 bases unmatched. The CDR3 protein is CASKTGGTGVSPLHF. In nucleotides, the CDR3 is TGTGCCAGCAAAACGGGAGGGACAGGGGTATCACCCCTCCACTTT.

The chain employs TRBV19 and TRBJ1-5; TRBD1 matches at 8 bases. Per germline, CDR1 LNHDA and CDR2 SQIVND (reference sequence). V gave up 2 bases and J gave up 3 bases; unmatched junction bases: 3. The CDR3 has 15 amino acids. The CDR3 DNA reads TGTGCCAGTAGTATAAGGGGACAGGACAATCAGCCCCAGCATTTT. It codes for CASSIRGQDNQPQHF.

The chain couples TRBV7-2 to TRBJ2-1; 7 bases map to TRBD1. The V gene's germline CDR1 is SGHTA and CDR2 FQGNSA. The CDR3 has 15 residues. Trimming took 5 bases from V and 4 from J; bases not matched to a gene: 8. The CDR3 sequence: CASSLPGQKYNEQFF. The CDR3 DNA reads TGTGCCAGCAGCCTACCGGGACAGAAATACAATGAGCAGTTCTTC.